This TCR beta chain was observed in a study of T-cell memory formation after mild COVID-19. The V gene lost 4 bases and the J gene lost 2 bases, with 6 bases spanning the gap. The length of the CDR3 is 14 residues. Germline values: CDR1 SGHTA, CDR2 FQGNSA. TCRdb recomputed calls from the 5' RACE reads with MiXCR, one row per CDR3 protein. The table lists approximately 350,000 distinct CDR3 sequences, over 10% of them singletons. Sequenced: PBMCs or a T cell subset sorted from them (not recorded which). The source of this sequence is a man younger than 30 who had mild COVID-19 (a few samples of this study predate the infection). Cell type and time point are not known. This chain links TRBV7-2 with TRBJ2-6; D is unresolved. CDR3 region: CASSSLPGANVLTF. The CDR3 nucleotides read TGTGCCAGCAGCTCCCTTCCTGGGGCCAACGTCCTGACTTTC.